The clone carrying this T cell receptor (beta chain) came up a few times. The antigen remains undetermined. cDNA libraries for TCR alpha and TCR beta, carrying sample barcodes and UMIs, came from 5'RACE with constant-segment primers. TCRdb processed the 5' RACE reads anew with MiXCR; each CDR3 protein has one entry. The sample carries tens of thousands of distinct CDR3 sequences, around 13% recorded once. The sample belongs to a study of T-cell memory formation after mild COVID-19. Study as a whole: Most TCR clusters belonged to a single donor.

Trimming shortened V by 4 bases and J by 4 bases, and 17 bases separated the two germline ends. The CDR3 length is 15 residues. Germline CDR1 and CDR2: SGHRS and YFSETQ. Study-level points and caveats: Memory from before infection featured some responding clones, which suggests cross-reactive memory joined. Contracting CD8+ clones were enriched in EMRA, CD4+ mainly in CM and EM.

The TCR comes from an adult woman who had mild COVID-19 (a few samples of this study predate the infection). Cell type and time point are not known. J is TRBJ1-1 and V is TRBV5-1; a weak D match, TRBD1 (5 bases). The sequenced sample was PBMCs or a T cell subset sorted from them (not recorded which). Here the CDR3 reads CASSPGGVLGTEAFF. The CDR3 DNA follows: TGCGCCAGCAGCCCGGGGGGGGTGTTGGGCACTGAAGCTTTCTTT.